This T cell receptor beta chain derives from a study of cytomegalovirus exposure and HLA in healthy donors. Germline CDR1 and CDR2: MNHEY and SMNVEV (reference sequence). Trimming removed 6 bases from V and 3 bases from J; junction bases left unmatched: 4. This CDR3 contains 14 residues. The study, taken as a whole, reports: A later look showed TCR association rates differing by HLA locus, highest for DRB1 and lowest for HLA-C. In vitro data verified a few CMV-associated chains as specific for CMV antigens.

The primer mix had 60 Vbeta and 13 Jbeta primers. Clones were sequenced by immunoSEQ multiplex PCR, and TCRdb holds only the in-frame ones, with some missing. The specimen's table records approximately 140,000 clones. With regard to this clone: Its antigen is not identified.

What was sequenced was PBMCs. The chain links TRBV27 to TRBJ1-4; 7 bases align to TRBD1. This sequence was found in a woman in her 50s in good health and CMV-seronegative. CDR3 in amino acids: CASRRGQPNEKLFF. The CDR3 DNA follows: TGTGCCAGCAGGAGGGGACAGCCTAATGAAAAACTGTTTTTT.